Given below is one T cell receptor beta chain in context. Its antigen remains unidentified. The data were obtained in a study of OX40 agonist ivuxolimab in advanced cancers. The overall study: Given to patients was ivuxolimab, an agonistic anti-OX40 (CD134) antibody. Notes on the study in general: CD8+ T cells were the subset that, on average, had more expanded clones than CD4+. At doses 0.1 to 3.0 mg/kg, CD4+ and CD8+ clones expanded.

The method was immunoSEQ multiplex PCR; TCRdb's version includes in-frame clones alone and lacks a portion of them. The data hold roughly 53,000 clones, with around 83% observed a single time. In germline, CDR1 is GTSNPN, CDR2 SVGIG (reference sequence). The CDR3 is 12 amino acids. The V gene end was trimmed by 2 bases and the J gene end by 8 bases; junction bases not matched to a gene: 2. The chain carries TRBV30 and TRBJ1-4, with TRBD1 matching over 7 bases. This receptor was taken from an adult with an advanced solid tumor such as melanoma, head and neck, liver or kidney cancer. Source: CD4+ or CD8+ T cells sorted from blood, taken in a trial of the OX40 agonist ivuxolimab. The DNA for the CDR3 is TGTGCCTGGAGTACGGACAGGGAAAAACTGTTTTTT. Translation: CAWSTDREKLFF. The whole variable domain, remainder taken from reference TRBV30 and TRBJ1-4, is SQTIHQWPATLVQPVGSPLSLECTVEGTSNPNLYWYRQAAGRGLQLLFYSVGIGQISSEVPQNLSASRPQDRQFILSSKKLLLSDSGFYLCAWSTDREKLFFGSGTQLSVL.